A single sample is the source of the 30 T cell receptor beta chains below, sequenced in a study of somatic mutations in cytotoxic T cells in rheumatoid arthritis (dated by TCRdb to 2015 to 2018). Library preparation used the immunoSEQ multiplex PCR assay. Not all clones reach the TCRdb copy of this immuneACCESS table, which keeps in-frame sequences only. Checked studies attribute under half of the gap to unresolved V genes and leave the rest unexplained. The sample table holds around 660 clones, of which approximately 75% were seen once. The top ten clones comprise roughly 50% of the sample. What was sequenced was CD8+ T cells sorted from blood. These receptors all come from an adult with rheumatoid arthritis.

The rearrangement joins TRBV6-1 to TRBJ1-2; 9 bases are a match to TRBD1. This CDR3 spans 14 amino acids. V lost 4 bases and J lost 6; bases outside the gene matches: 6. Germline CDR1 reads MNHNS; CDR2 reads SASEGT. The CDR3 protein is CASSGGQGGDGYTF. DNA of the CDR3: TGTGCCAGCAGTGGGGGACAGGGTGGGGATGGCTACACCTTC.

This clone is judged large. The J gene is TRBJ2-1, the V gene TRBV5-1, with D perhaps given as TRBD1 or TRBD2 (5 bases each). The germline gives CDR1 SGHRS, CDR2 YFSETQ. The CDR3 loop spans 15 amino acids. V lost 0 bases, J lost 4 bases, and 11 bases lay in between. CDR3 sequence: CASSLVGTPYNEQFF. Written as DNA, the CDR3 is TGCGCCAGCAGCTTGGTAGGGACCCCATACAATGAGCAGTTCTTC.

This clone came up once. The V call is TRBV4-3, the J call TRBJ1-5; 8 nucleotides agree with TRBD1. Germline-derived CDR1 and CDR2 are LGHNA and YSLEER. V was clipped by 0 bases and J by 4 bases; unmatched bases: 8. This CDR3 comprises 17 residues. Here the CDR3 DNA reads TGCGCCAGCAGCCAAGATGGCCCAGGGGGCGAAAATCAGCCCCAGCATTTT. Encoded protein: CASSQDGPGGENQPQHF.

The V gene is TRBV6-6, the J gene TRBJ1-2, with 8 bases matching TRBD1. The CDR3 sequence is 13 residues long. The junction had 4 bases not matched to a gene; V was cut back by 6 bases and J by 4 bases. Per the germline V gene, CDR1 is MNHNY and CDR2 is SVGAGI (reference sequence). The CDR3 spells CASRDRVVYGYTF. CDR3 in DNA: TGTGCCAGCAGGGACAGGGTCGTCTATGGCTACACCTTC.

J is TRBJ2-1 and V is TRBV5-1; D ambiguous. V lost 4 bases to trimming and J lost 5 bases, with 19 bases between them. From germline, CDR1 is SGHRS and CDR2 YFSETQ. CDR3 length equals 16 residues. As DNA, the CDR3 is TGCGCCAGCAGCCAGAAGGTTAATCCCTCTAACAATGAGCAGTTCTTC. The encoded protein is CASSQKVNPSNNEQFF. The full variable domain, its missing parts supplied by reference TRBV5-1 and TRBJ2-1, is KAGVTQTPRYLIKTRGQQVTLSCSPISGHRSVSWYQQTPGQGLQFLFEYFSETQRNKGNFPGRFSGRQFSNSRSEMNVSTLELGDSALYLCASSQKVNPSNNEQFFGPGTRLTVL.

The chain recombines TRBV4-3 with TRBJ2-3; D is possibly TRBD2 (5 bases). Germline V gives CDR1 LGHNA, CDR2 YSLEER. Trimming pared 1 base from V and 2 bases from J, leaving 10 bases between. The CDR3 is 15 residues long. CDR3 sequence (DNA): TGCGCCAGCAGCCAAGGCAGCGGTCACACAGATACGCAGTATTTT. As protein: CASSQGSGHTDTQYF.

The V and J genes are TRBV19 and TRBJ2-1; D unclear. Germline V gene data show CDR1 as LNHDA and CDR2 as SQIVND (reference sequence). CDR3 length: 14 amino acids. V was pared by 1 base and J by 4 bases, with 8 bases between. The CDR3 nucleotides read TGTGCCAGTAGTATAGTGGGGTTTTACAATGAGCAGTTCTTC. This codes for CASSIVGFYNEQFF.

The genes are TRBV10-3 and TRBJ1-1; a weak D match, TRBD1 (5 bases). The CDR3 contains 14 residues. Germline CDR1 ENHRY, CDR2 SYGVKD. With 0 bases removed from V and 6 bases from J, the gap between germline ends came to 11 bases. The CDR3 region is CAISESGGYSEAFF. CDR3 bases: TGTGCCATCAGTGAGTCGGGGGGGTACTCTGAAGCTTTCTTT.

This clone is labeled large (0.1 to 1%). V is TRBV19 and J is TRBJ2-7; 8 bases are shared with TRBD1. With V trimmed by 8 bases and J by 3 bases, 6 bases remained unmatched. CDR3 size: 13 residues. Per the germline V gene, CDR1 is LNHDA and CDR2 is SQIVND (reference sequence). CDR3 sequence (DNA): TGTGCCAGTGCACCTGGGACAGGCTACGAGCAGTACTTC. This gives the protein CASAPGTGYEQYF.

The chain is built from TRBV9 and TRBJ2-7; perhaps TRBD2 as D (6 bases). Trimming shortened V by 3 bases and J by 1 base, and 11 bases separated the two germline ends. The germline gives CDR1 SGDLS, CDR2 YYNGEE. The CDR3 covers 14 residues. CDR3 protein: CASSAGGTSYEQYF. The CDR3 DNA reads as TGTGCCAGCAGCGCTGGGGGGACTTCCTACGAGCAGTACTTC.

This chain links TRBV20-1 with TRBJ1-4; no reliable D call. V was shortened by 6 bases and J by 7 bases, with 9 bases between the two germline ends. Germline V gives CDR1 DFQATT, CDR2 SNEGSKA (reference sequence). There are 11 residues in the CDR3. CDR3 DNA: TGCAGTGCCGAGATGGGTGAAAAACTGTTTTTT. This sequence encodes CSAEMGEKLFF.

The V call is TRBV10-1, the J call TRBJ2-3; 8 bases align to TRBD2. CDR1 WNHNN and CDR2 SYGVQD come from the germline V gene (reference sequence). The CDR3 has 14 residues. The ends lost 6 bases at V and 2 bases at J; junction bases unmatched: 4. The CDR3 is CASRIAGSTDTQYF. The CDR3 DNA sequence: TGCGCCAGCAGAATAGCGGGGTCCACAGATACGCAGTATTTT.

The genes are TRBV11-3 and TRBJ2-1, with 8 bases matching TRBD2. The CDR3 runs 17 residues. Germline loops: CDR1 SGHNT, CDR2 YENEEA. Germline trimming cut 5 bases from V and 5 bases from J; bases unmatched to any gene: 14. The CDR3 region has the DNA TGTGCCAGCAGCCCCAAAAGAGGAGGGCGGGGGGACAATGAGCAGTTCTTC. Amino acid sequence: CASSPKRGGRGDNEQFF.

The chain employs TRBV9 and TRBJ1-4; 9 nucleotides line up with TRBD1. CDR1 SGDLS and CDR2 YYNGEE come from the germline V gene. Trimming took 0 bases from V and 8 from J; bases not matched to a gene: 2. The CDR3 totals 14 residues. CDR3 sequence: CASSVGTGVEKLFF. CDR3 coding DNA: TGTGCCAGCAGCGTAGGGACAGGGGTCGAAAAACTGTTTTTT.

This clone is labeled as large. The rearrangement links TRBV7-9 to TRBJ1-1; D not certain. From germline, CDR1 is SEHNR and CDR2 FQNEAQ (reference sequence). The CDR3 is 15 amino acids. Trimming stripped 5 bases from V and 4 bases from J, with 17 bases between. The CDR3 is CASSRQATGGTEAFF. The CDR3, as DNA: TGTGCCAGCAGCCGCCAGGCGACGGGAGGCACTGAAGCTTTCTTT.

The CDR3 region has the DNA TGTGCCATCAGTGACCCCGATGGGGCCAACGTCCTGACTTTC. Amino acids: CAISDPDGANVLTF. This sequence joins TRBV10-3 and TRBJ2-6; D unresolved. Germline V gene data show CDR1 as ENHRY and CDR2 as SYGVKD. CDR3 length: 14 amino acids. Between the trimmed V and J ends, which lost 3 bases and 3 bases, there was a span of 6 bases.

The rearrangement joins TRBV10-3 to TRBJ1-2; D remains unclear. The V end lost 1 base, the J end lost 5 bases, and 20 bases lay between the germline ends. Per germline, CDR1 ENHRY and CDR2 SYGVKD. The CDR3 spans 17 residues. The CDR3 DNA reads as TGTGCCATCAGTGAGTATCTTAACCGGGATAAGGAGTATGGCTACACCTTC. Amino acids: CAISEYLNRDKEYGYTF.

The chain recombines TRBV7-9 with TRBJ1-2, with D possibly being TRBD1 (5 bases). Trimming cost V 3 bases and J 0 bases, with 20 bases left between them. The CDR3 runs to 18 residues. Germline values: CDR1 SEHNR, CDR2 FQNEAQ (reference sequence). CDR3 loop: CASSLKNDQGRTNYGYTF. In DNA, the CDR3 is TGTGCCAGCAGCTTGAAAAACGACCAGGGTAGGACTAACTATGGCTACACCTTC. The complete variable domain, with remaining parts taken from reference TRBV7-9 and TRBJ1-2, reads DTGVSQNPRHKITKRGQNVTFRCDPISEHNRLYWYRQTLGQGPEFLTYFQNEAQLEKSRLLSDRFSAERPKGSFSTLEIQRTEQGDSAMYLCASSLKNDQGRTNYGYTFGSGTRLTVV.

This clone has just a few counts. The chain employs TRBV6-4 and TRBJ1-2; tentatively, D is TRBD1 (6 bases). The ends were cut back, 0 bases at V and 4 bases at J, with 15 bases in the middle. CDR3 size: 16 residues. Per the germline V gene, CDR1 is MRHNA and CDR2 is SNTAGT. The CDR3 is CASSDSVWGRLYGYTF. The CDR3 coding sequence is TGTGCCAGCAGTGACTCGGTATGGGGGCGACTCTATGGCTACACCTTC.

This clone was counted between two and nine times. The chain combines TRBV19 with TRBJ1-5; no reliable D call. The length of the CDR3 is 13 residues. Germline V lookup: CDR1 LNHDA, CDR2 SQIVND (reference sequence). V was cut by 7 bases and J by 6 bases, with 13 bases left in between. CDR3 region: CASNQDVAQPQHF. The CDR3 region has the DNA TGTGCCAGTAACCAGGACGTAGCTCAGCCCCAGCATTTT.

The chain has TRBV5-6 and TRBJ2-3; D possibly corresponds to TRBD2 (6 bases). CDR3 length: 12 amino acids. The V end was cut by 3 bases, the J end by 4 bases, with 6 bases between. Per the germline V gene, CDR1 is SGHDT and CDR2 is YYEEEE. CDR3 protein: CASSSGADTQYF. The CDR3 coding sequence is TGTGCCAGCAGCTCGGGGGCAGATACGCAGTATTTT.

The chain uses TRBV29-1 and TRBJ1-2; perhaps TRBD1 as D (5 bases). Germline V gene sequence: CDR1 SQVTM, CDR2 ANQGSEA. V was trimmed by 0 bases and J by 8 bases, leaving 16 bases between them. This CDR3 has 14 residues. CDR3 bases: TGCAGCGTTGAAGAGGACATTAACCTCCCAGGCTACACCTTC. Protein sequence: CSVEEDINLPGYTF.

In this sample, this clone turned up once. The gene calls are TRBV7-2 and TRBJ2-3, with 9 positions matching TRBD2. After removal of 1 base from V and 1 base from J, the junction contained 3 bases not matched to a gene. Germline V lookup: CDR1 SGHTA, CDR2 FQGNSA. The CDR3 extends over 16 amino acids. Here the CDR3 reads CASSLGSSGGTDTQYF. DNA for the CDR3: TGTGCCAGCAGCTTAGGGTCTAGCGGGGGCACAGATACGCAGTATTTT.

The chain employs TRBV29-1 and TRBJ2-7, with 7 bases fitting TRBD1. The germline V gene encodes CDR1 SQVTM and CDR2 ANQGSEA. J lost 6 bases, V lost 6 bases, and 11 bases had no gene match. The CDR3 sequence is 13 residues long. CDR3 residues: CSVQTGNLAEQYF. The CDR3 DNA is TGCAGCGTGCAGACAGGGAATTTAGCCGAGCAGTACTTC.

This clone has a handful of counts. This chain uses TRBV19 with TRBJ1-5; the D gene is possibly TRBD1 (6 bases). Germline V CDR1 and CDR2: LNHDA, SQIVND (reference sequence). This CDR3 has 15 amino acids. Trimming pared 0 bases from V and 7 bases from J, leaving 13 bases between. The CDR3 here is CASSIDTQGLQPQHF. DNA for the CDR3: TGTGCCAGTAGTATAGATACACAGGGCTTGCAGCCCCAGCATTTT. Complete variable domain (other parts from reference TRBV19 and TRBJ1-5): DGGITQSPKYLFRKEGQNVTLSCEQNLNHDAMYWYRQDPGQGLRLIYYSQIVNDFQKGDIAEGYSVSREKKESFPLTVTSAQKNPTAFYLCASSIDTQGLQPQHFGDGTRLSIL.

The rearrangement links TRBV4-3 to TRBJ2-7; TRBD2 agrees at 7 bases. CDR3 length: 16 residues. Trimming removed 1 base from V and 1 base from J; junction bases left unmatched: 7. The germline V gene encodes CDR1 LGHNA and CDR2 YSLEER. The CDR3 reads CASSQAFASGSYEQYF. The CDR3 DNA reads as TGCGCCAGCAGCCAAGCGTTCGCTAGCGGATCCTACGAGCAGTACTTC.

The genes are TRBV7-2 and TRBJ2-7; 10 bases match TRBD1. Germline V lookup: CDR1 SGHTA, CDR2 FQGNSA. J was trimmed by 3 bases and V by 5 bases; bases with no gene match: 4. The CDR3 sequence is 14 residues long. CDR3 sequence reads: CASSQDRGFYEQYF. CDR3 DNA sequence: TGTGCCAGCAGCCAGGACAGGGGGTTCTACGAGCAGTACTTC.

The V and J genes are TRBV11-2 and TRBJ2-7, with D hard to call. V was shortened by 2 bases and J by 1 base, with 6 bases between the two germline ends. Looked up from germline, CDR1 is SGHAT and CDR2 is FQNNGV. This CDR3 is built from 13 residues. CDR3 DNA sequence: TGTGCCAGCAGCTTACAGGAATCCTACGAGCAGTACTTC. The encoded protein is CASSLQESYEQYF. The full variable domain, completed using reference TRBV11-2 and TRBJ2-7, is EAGVAQSPRYKIIEKRQSVAFWCNPISGHATLYWYQQILGQGPKLLIQFQNNGVVDDSQLPKDRFSAERLKGVDSTLKIQPAKLEDSAVYLCASSLQESYEQYFGPGTRLTVT.

The V gene is TRBV2, the J gene TRBJ2-2; TRBD1 might be the D (6 bases). In germline, CDR1 is SNHLY, CDR2 FYNNEI. The CDR3 consists of 15 residues. V shed 6 bases and J shed 0 bases, with 11 bases lying between them. As DNA, the CDR3 is TGTGCCAGCAGACAGGGATCTTCGAACACCGGGGAGCTGTTTTTT. This codes for CASRQGSSNTGELFF.

The chain is built from TRBV23-1 and TRBJ1-2, with 10 bases aligning to TRBD1. TRBV23-1 is known as an ORF, though its function is uncertain. CDR3 size: 16 residues. The J segment lost 4 bases and the V segment lost 4 bases, leaving 9 bases of the junction unmatched. For the CDR3, the DNA is TGCGCCAGCAGTCCCCCGCGGACAGGGGGGGGCTATGGCTACACCTTC. Its translation: CASSPPRTGGGYGYTF.